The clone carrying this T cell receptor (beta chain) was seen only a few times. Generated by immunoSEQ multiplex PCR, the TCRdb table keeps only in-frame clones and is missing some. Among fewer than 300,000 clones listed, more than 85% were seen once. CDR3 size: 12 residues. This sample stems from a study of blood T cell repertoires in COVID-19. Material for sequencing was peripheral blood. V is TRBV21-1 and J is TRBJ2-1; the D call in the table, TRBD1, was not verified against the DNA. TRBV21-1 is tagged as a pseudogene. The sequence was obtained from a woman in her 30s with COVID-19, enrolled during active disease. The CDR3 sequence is CASLHRGNEQFF. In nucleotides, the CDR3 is TGTGCCAGCCTTCACAGGGGGAATGAGCAGTTCTTC.